This is a list of T cell receptor beta chains from one sample in a study of technical replicates of blood from several donors. Method: immunoSEQ multiplex PCR; TCRdb's copy keeps in-frame clones and lacks some. The sample includes over 50,000 clones, about 86% seen only once; the top ten take approximately 5%. Material: PBMCs. These receptors all stem from a human donor in good health. Some clones in this sample may be carry-over from other donors' samples. The CDR3 runs from the conserved cysteine through the conserved F or W.

v_gene | CDR3aa
TRBV5-5 | CASSPRPGTGFPGELFF
TRBV6-6 | CASMDTPYEQYF
TRBV5-1 | CASSVGDGNTIYF
TRBV7-8 | CASSLGGGAYEQYF
TRBV2 | CASSQGLAGGNSLETQYF
TRBV19 | CASSALFLPGSPLHF
TRBV9 | CASSVDRGRLGANVLTF
TRBV2 | CASNKDRGQFGYTF
TRBV4-1 | CASSQYGPGNQPQHF
TRBV9 | CASSVDAGYQETQYF
TRBV7-9 | CASSLGSGRAYEQYF
TRBV9 | CASSSAVGGGAMNEQFF
TRBV19 | CASTPGWGGSYEQYF
TRBV11-2 | CASRQVAGNNSPLHF
TRBV15 | CATSRASGENIQYF
TRBV7-2 | CASSIGLVQETQYF
TRBV5-8 | CASSPGQGASTEAFF
TRBV7-2 | CASSLMVGQIYGYTF
TRBV7-2 | CASSLDNNEQFF
TRBV11-2 | CASSRTGIEANVLTF
TRBV21-1 | CASSSMQGLNTGELFF
TRBV4-2 | CASSRDHPRDGYTF
TRBV21-1 | CASSFGGSSGSREGNAGELFF
TRBV4-2 | CASSWGAEQYF
TRBV29-1 | CSVVGAGGNQPQHF
TRBV6-5 | CASSYSGLDKETQYF
TRBV5-4 | CASSLGQDEAFF
TRBV18 | CASSPGPEKLFF
TRBV7-2 | CASSLARWTSGTTYEQYF
TRBV4-3 | CASSPRGQLNEKLFF
TRBV11-2 | CASSSQGANSGNTIYF
TRBV11-2 | CASSLRVTSYNEQFF
TRBV30 | CAWNGDINSPLHF
TRBV6-1 | CASSEGHLTNTGELFF
TRBV7-2 | CASSLELAARVPYEQYF
TRBV5-8 | CASSLYVPRETQYF